Presented here are 27 T cell receptor beta chains from one specimen sequenced in a study of blood T cell repertoires in COVID-19 (dated by TCRdb to 2018 to 2021). The library was built by means of the immunoSEQ multiplex PCR assay. The table comes from immuneACCESS by way of TCRdb, which keeps in-frame sequences with V and J called. Part of the clones is missing from these tables; in studies checked, under half for an unresolved V gene and the rest for unknown reasons. Recorded for this sample are fewer than 10,000 clones; 86% of them occurred a single time. Approximately 9.4% of the sample belongs to the ten largest clones. Sample: peripheral blood. Source of these receptors: a man between 60 and 75 years old with acute or convalescent COVID-19.

V is TRBV27 and J is TRBJ2-2, with 8 positions matching TRBD2. Trimming cost V 5 bases and J 7 bases; bases outside gene matches: 9. The CDR3 totals 15 residues. Germline V gene data show CDR1 as MNHEY and CDR2 as SMNVEV (reference sequence). CDR3 loop: CASSLQRGLGGELFF. The DNA for the CDR3 is TGTGCCAGCAGTCTTCAGCGGGGGCTGGGCGGGGAGCTGTTTTTT.

The chain couples TRBV9 to TRBJ1-6, with D maybe TRBD1 (5 bases). Trimming shortened V by 0 bases and J by 8 bases, and 9 bases separated the two germline ends. The CDR3 sequence is 14 residues long. Germline V gives CDR1 SGDLS, CDR2 YYNGEE. In DNA, the CDR3 is TGTGCCAGCAGCGTAGGGGGGGGATATTCACCCCTCCACTTT. It translates to CASSVGGGYSPLHF.

This sequence joins TRBV18 and TRBJ1-2; 8 nucleotides match TRBD1. Germline V CDR1 and CDR2: KGHSH, LQKENI. The CDR3 length is 13 residues. Trimming at V came to 6 bases and at J to 4 bases, leaving 4 bases not matched to a gene. The CDR3 spells CASSFGQGYGYTF. The DNA of the CDR3 is TGTGCCAGCTCCTTCGGACAGGGCTATGGCTACACCTTC.

This clone came up once. The rearrangement uses TRBV28 and TRBJ1-4; 7 bases are shared with TRBD1. V lost 3 bases and J lost 5; bases outside the gene matches: 6. CDR1 is MDHEN and CDR2 is SYDVKM in the germline V gene. This CDR3 has 15 residues. The CDR3, as DNA: TGTGCCAGCAGTTTGGAGGGGGCTTGGAATGAAAAACTGTTTTTT. The encoded protein is CASSLEGAWNEKLFF. The whole variable domain, filled in from reference TRBV28 and TRBJ1-4, reads DVKVTQSSRYLVKRTGEKVFLECVQDMDHENMFWYRQDPGLGLRLIYFSYDVKMKEKGDIPEGYSVSREKKERFSLILESASTNQTSMYLCASSLEGAWNEKLFFGSGTQLSVL.

This chain joins TRBV6-5 and TRBJ2-5, with D possibly being TRBD2 (6 bases). Trimming shortened V by 6 bases and J by 4 bases, and 12 bases separated the two germline ends. This CDR3 has 13 amino acids. Per the germline V gene, CDR1 is MNHEY and CDR2 is SVGAGI. The CDR3 DNA sequence: TGTGCCAGCAGACTGGGGACTTTAGAGACCCAGTACTTC. This codes for CASRLGTLETQYF.

V gene TRBV28 combines with J gene TRBJ1-5; 8 bases match TRBD1. Germline lookup yields CDR1 MDHEN and CDR2 SYDVKM. The J segment lost 7 bases and the V segment lost 6 bases, leaving 5 bases of the junction unmatched. This CDR3 spans 13 amino acids. The CDR3 sequence is CASSETGVQPQHF. CDR3 DNA sequence: TGTGCCAGCAGCGAGACAGGGGTGCAGCCCCAGCATTTT.

DNA for the CDR3: TGTGCCAGCTCACGGGACAGCTACGAGCAGTACTTC. Residues: CASSRDSYEQYF. The gene calls are TRBV18 and TRBJ2-7, with 7 nucleotides matching TRBD1. This CDR3 comprises 12 residues. Germline V gives CDR1 KGHSH, CDR2 LQKENI. V shed 4 bases, J shed 3 bases, and the junction held 0 bases outside the gene matches.

The chain has TRBV9 and TRBJ2-5; 10 bases fit TRBD2. CDR3 length equals 13 residues. CDR1 and CDR2 from the germline V gene are SGDLS and YYNGEE. With V trimmed by 4 bases and J by 4 bases, 1 base remained unmatched. For the CDR3, the DNA is TGTGCCAGCAGCAGGACTAGCGGAGAGACCCAGTACTTC. This encodes CASSRTSGETQYF.

V gene TRBV4-2 combines with J gene TRBJ2-7; D gene uncertain. CDR1 is LGHNA and CDR2 is YNFKEQ in the germline V gene. The V end was cut by 0 bases, the J end by 2 bases, with 8 bases between. There are 14 residues in the CDR3. CDR3 protein: CASSQDGHTYEQYF. The CDR3 DNA follows: TGTGCCAGCAGCCAAGATGGGCACACCTACGAGCAGTACTTC.

This clone was detected a few times. V gene TRBV7-2 combines with J gene TRBJ2-3; D is ambiguous. The length of the CDR3 is 13 residues. The germline V gene has CDR1 SGHTA and CDR2 FQGNSA. V dropped 3 bases and J dropped 1 base, with 5 bases sitting between them. The CDR3: CASSFPGTDTQYF. CDR3 sequence (DNA): TGTGCCAGCAGCTTCCCTGGCACAGATACGCAGTATTTT.

The gene calls are TRBV28 and TRBJ2-7, with a possible D match to TRBD2 (6 bases). V was pared by 5 bases and J by 3 bases, with 20 bases between. The CDR3 runs to 16 residues. Germline-derived CDR1 and CDR2 are MDHEN and SYDVKM. The CDR3 DNA sequence: TGTGCCAGCAGTACACCGCGGGTTGGAGGGGACTACGAGCAGTACGTC. As protein: CASSTPRVGGDYEQYV.

The J gene is TRBJ2-7, the V gene TRBV5-4; TRBD2 agrees at 8 bases. J gave up 4 bases and V 4 bases, and 10 bases lay outside the gene matches. The germline gives CDR1 SGHNT, CDR2 YYREEE (reference sequence). The CDR3 totals 15 residues. CDR3 region: CASSPGAGGSYEQYF. The CDR3 DNA sequence: TGTGCCAGCAGCCCCGGTGCGGGAGGTAGTTACGAGCAGTACTTC.

This chain joins TRBV4-3 and TRBJ1-1; D unresolved. The germline CDR1 and CDR2 sequences are LGHNA and YSLEER. This CDR3 is 14 amino acids long. Trimming shortened V by 4 bases and J by 1 base, and 10 bases separated the two germline ends. CDR3: CASSLNPGNTEAFF. The CDR3 DNA sequence: TGCGCCAGCAGCCTAAACCCAGGGAACACTGAAGCTTTCTTT.

This clone is a singleton in its sample. This rearrangement joins TRBV19 to TRBJ1-5; 9 bases fit TRBD1. V trimming: 9 bases; J trimming: 0 bases; junction bases outside the gene matches: 9. This CDR3 contains 16 residues. Germline V gene sequence: CDR1 LNHDA, CDR2 SQIVND (reference sequence). CDR3 protein: CASGDRASYSNQPQHF. The CDR3 DNA is TGTGCCAGCGGGGACAGGGCTTCATATAGCAATCAGCCCCAGCATTTT.

The chain is built from TRBV24-1 and TRBJ1-2; 7 bases are a match to TRBD1. The CDR3 is made up of 13 amino acids. Germline CDR1 and CDR2: KGHDR and SFDVKD. Trimming took 4 bases from V and 6 from J; bases not matched to a gene: 4. CDR3 DNA sequence: TGTGCCACCAGTGACCGACAGGGAAATGGCTACACCTTC. This codes for CATSDRQGNGYTF.

This clone was detected only once. This sequence joins TRBV13 and TRBJ2-4; tentative D call: TRBD2 (6 bases). This CDR3 has 16 amino acids. From germline, CDR1 is PRHDT and CDR2 FYEKMQ (reference sequence). V was cut by 2 bases and J by 0 bases, with 11 bases left in between. CDR3 DNA: TGTGCCAGCAGCTTAAGGTACGGGGGAGCCAAAAACATTCAGTACTTC. Protein sequence: CASSLRYGGAKNIQYF.

The chain couples TRBV24-1 to TRBJ2-1; a possible D gene is TRBD1 (6 bases). V lost 5 bases and J lost 8, with 12 bases in between. This CDR3 region has 13 residues. Germline lookup yields CDR1 KGHDR and CDR2 SFDVKD. The CDR3 spells CATSGGPPDEQFF. In DNA form, the CDR3 reads TGTGCCACCAGTGGGGGGCCCCCTGATGAGCAGTTCTTC.

This clone was detected only a few times. The chain employs TRBV7-2 and TRBJ2-2; a possible D gene is TRBD1 (5 bases). This CDR3 region has 15 residues. Germline loops: CDR1 SGHTA, CDR2 FQGNSA. V dropped 5 bases and J dropped 0 bases, with 10 bases sitting between them. The DNA of the CDR3 is TGTGCCAGCAGCCCCCGGACAACGAACACCGGGGAGCTGTTTTTT. Encoded protein: CASSPRTTNTGELFF.

The CDR3 region is CASSYSYWDTSRGYTF. In DNA form, the CDR3 reads TGTGCCAGCAGTTACTCGTATTGGGACACTTCGAGGGGCTACACCTTC. This sequence joins TRBV6-5 and TRBJ1-2; D possibly corresponds to TRBD1 (6 bases). Trimming left V 0 bases short and J 8 bases short, with 19 bases between. The length of the CDR3 is 16 residues. In germline, CDR1 is MNHEY, CDR2 SVGAGI.

In its sample, this clone was seen once. The gene calls are TRBV12-3 or TRBV12-4 and TRBJ1-2; weak D call: TRBD1 (5 bases). The germline V and J ends were trimmed by 6 bases and 6 bases, with 14 bases remaining between them. The CDR3 is 13 amino acids. CDR3: CASSHRDSHGYTF. Written as DNA, the CDR3 is TGTGCCAGCAGCCATCGGGACTCCCATGGCTACACCTTC.

The genes are TRBV7-2 and TRBJ2-5; a possible D gene is TRBD2 (5 bases). This CDR3 comprises 12 residues. From germline, CDR1 is SGHTA and CDR2 FQGNSA. V was shortened by 1 base and J by 10 bases, with 10 bases between the two germline ends. The CDR3 here is CASSLDVGGQYF. DNA for the CDR3: TGTGCCAGCAGCTTAGATGTCGGAGGCCAGTACTTC.

The genes are TRBV5-1 and TRBJ1-6; D might be TRBD1 (5 bases). The germline V gene has CDR1 SGHRS and CDR2 YFSETQ. The length of the CDR3 is 14 residues. V shed 5 bases and J shed 9 bases, with 15 bases lying between them. The CDR3 is CASSVGQLRSPLHF. The CDR3 DNA sequence: TGCGCCAGCAGTGTCGGACAATTACGTTCACCCCTCCACTTT.

The V gene is TRBV30, the J gene TRBJ1-5, with a tentative D call TRBD1 (6 bases). The CDR3 runs to 13 residues. With 5 bases removed from V and 7 bases from J, the gap between germline ends came to 15 bases. In germline, CDR1 is GTSNPN, CDR2 SVGIG (reference sequence). CDR3 DNA sequence: TGTGCCTGGGGGTTACAGGGCGGCCAGCCCCAGCATTTT. It translates to CAWGLQGGQPQHF. The complete variable domain, with remaining parts taken from reference TRBV30 and TRBJ1-5, reads SQTIHQWPATLVQPVGSPLSLECTVEGTSNPNLYWYRQAAGRGLQLLFYSVGIGQISSEVPQNLSASRPQDRQFILSSKKLLLSDSGFYLCAWGLQGGQPQHFGDGTRLSIL.

In its sample, this clone was seen a few times. This chain connects TRBV11-3 to TRBJ1-1; D unresolved. CDR1 and CDR2 (germline): SGHNT, YENEEA. The CDR3 loop spans 13 amino acids. Deletions cut 2 bases from V and 3 bases from J, with 7 bases between. The CDR3 nucleotides are TGTGCCAGCAGCTTAAGCATCTACACTGAAGCTTTCTTT. It yields the protein CASSLSIYTEAFF.

The rearrangement links TRBV27 to TRBJ1-1; a weak D match, TRBD1 (5 bases). This CDR3 comprises 13 residues. The germline V gene encodes CDR1 MNHEY and CDR2 SMNVEV (reference sequence). Trimming shortened V by 0 bases and J by 4 bases, and 6 bases separated the two germline ends. This CDR3 is CASSLSGGTEAFF. CDR3 coding DNA: TGTGCCAGCAGTTTATCGGGGGGCACTGAAGCTTTCTTT.

V and J are TRBV6-5 and TRBJ1-5; D remains unclear. CDR1 is MNHEY, CDR2 SVGAGI, per germline. The V end was cut by 7 bases, the J end by 0 bases, with 10 bases between. The CDR3 is made up of 14 amino acids. CDR3 region: CASNRLNSNQPQHF. For the CDR3, the DNA is TGTGCCAGCAACCGACTGAATAGCAATCAGCCCCAGCATTTT.

The chain links TRBV28 to TRBJ1-1; TRBD1 might be the D (6 bases). The CDR3 is made up of 16 amino acids. With 7 bases removed from V and 1 base from J, the gap between germline ends came to 19 bases. Germline-derived CDR1 and CDR2 are MDHEN and SYDVKM. The CDR3 is CASTLRRGGPNTEAFF. Here the CDR3 DNA reads TGTGCCAGCACCCTAAGGAGGGGGGGCCCGAACACTGAAGCTTTCTTT.